Included here is one T cell receptor (beta chain) sequence, with context. Per the germline V gene, CDR1 is MDHEN and CDR2 is SYDVKM. V lost 5 bases, J lost 3 bases, and 4 bases stayed unmatched. The CDR3 is 14 residues long. These data are taken from a study of B cell selection in AIRE deficiency. Generated by immunoSEQ multiplex PCR, the TCRdb table keeps only in-frame clones and is missing some. The sample consists of tens of thousands of clones, 80% to 95% of them appearing once. Regulatory T cells were sorted as CD4+CD25hiCD127low/negative cells. Unrelated healthy donors provided the controls. The specimen sequenced was CD4+CD25+ Tregs sorted from PBMCs. The genes are TRBV28 and TRBJ1-2, with 9 bases that match TRBD1. The TCR originated in a human donor in good health. The CDR3 sequence: CASSTQGADYGYTF. The CDR3, as DNA: TGTGCCAGCAGTACACAGGGGGCAGACTATGGCTACACCTTC.